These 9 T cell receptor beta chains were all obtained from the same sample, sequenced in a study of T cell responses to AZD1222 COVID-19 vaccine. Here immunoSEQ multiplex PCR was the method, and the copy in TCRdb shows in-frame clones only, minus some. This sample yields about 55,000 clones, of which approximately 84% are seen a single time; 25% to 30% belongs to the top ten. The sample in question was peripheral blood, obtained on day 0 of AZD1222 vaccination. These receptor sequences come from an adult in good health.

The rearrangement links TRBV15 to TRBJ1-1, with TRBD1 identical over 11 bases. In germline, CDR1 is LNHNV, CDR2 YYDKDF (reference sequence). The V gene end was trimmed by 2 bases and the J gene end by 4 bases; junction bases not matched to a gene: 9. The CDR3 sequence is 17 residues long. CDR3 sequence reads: CATSRPGQGAPGTEAFF. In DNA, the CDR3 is TGTGCCACCAGCAGACCCGGACAGGGGGCTCCGGGCACTGAAGCTTTCTTT.

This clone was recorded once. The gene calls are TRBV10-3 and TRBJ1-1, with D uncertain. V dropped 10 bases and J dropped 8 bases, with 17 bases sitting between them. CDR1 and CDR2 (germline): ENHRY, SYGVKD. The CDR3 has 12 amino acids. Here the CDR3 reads CASGNLAAEAFF. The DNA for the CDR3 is TGTGCCAGCGGCAATTTGGCGGCAGAAGCTTTCTTT.

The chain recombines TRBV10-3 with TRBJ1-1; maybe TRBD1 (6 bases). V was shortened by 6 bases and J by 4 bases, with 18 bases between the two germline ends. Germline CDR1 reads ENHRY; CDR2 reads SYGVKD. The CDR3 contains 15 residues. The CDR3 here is CAISALGGPGTEAFF. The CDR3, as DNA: TGTGCCATCAGCGCCTTAGGGGGGCCCGGCACTGAAGCTTTCTTT.

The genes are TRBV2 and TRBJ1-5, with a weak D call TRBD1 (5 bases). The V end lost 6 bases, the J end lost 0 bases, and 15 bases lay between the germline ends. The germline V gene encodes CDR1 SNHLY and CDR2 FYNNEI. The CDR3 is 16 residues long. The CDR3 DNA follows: TGTGCCAGCAGGATTGGGACGGGACCTAGCAATCAGCCCCAGCATTTT. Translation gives CASRIGTGPSNQPQHF.

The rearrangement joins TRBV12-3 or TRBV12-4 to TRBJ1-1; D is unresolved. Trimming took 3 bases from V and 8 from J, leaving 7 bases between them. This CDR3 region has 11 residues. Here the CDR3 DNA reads TGTGCCAGCAGTTTGGGCAGGGAAGCTTTCTTT. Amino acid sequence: CASSLGREAFF.

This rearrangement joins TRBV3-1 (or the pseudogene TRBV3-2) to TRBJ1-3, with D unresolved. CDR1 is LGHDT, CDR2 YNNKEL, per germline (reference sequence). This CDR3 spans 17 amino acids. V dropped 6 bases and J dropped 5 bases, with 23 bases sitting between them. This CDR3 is CASRSQPRSVGRNTIYF. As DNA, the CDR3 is TGTGCCAGCAGGTCCCAACCCAGGTCCGTGGGGAGAAACACCATATATTTT.

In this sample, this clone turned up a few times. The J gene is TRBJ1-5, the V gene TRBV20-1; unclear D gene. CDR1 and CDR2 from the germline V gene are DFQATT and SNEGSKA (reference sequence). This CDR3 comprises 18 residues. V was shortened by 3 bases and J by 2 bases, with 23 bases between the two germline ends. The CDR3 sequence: CSASTDRTQDGGNQPQHF. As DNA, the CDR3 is TGCAGTGCTAGTACCGATCGAACCCAGGACGGGGGCAATCAGCCCCAGCATTTT.

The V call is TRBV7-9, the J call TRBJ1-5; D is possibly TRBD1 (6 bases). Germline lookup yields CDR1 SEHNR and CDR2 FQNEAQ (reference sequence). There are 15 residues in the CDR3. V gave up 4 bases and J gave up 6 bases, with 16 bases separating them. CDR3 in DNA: TGTGCCAGCAGCTCAGGGGCGGGGGCCGCTCAGCCCCAGCATTTT. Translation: CASSSGAGAAQPQHF.

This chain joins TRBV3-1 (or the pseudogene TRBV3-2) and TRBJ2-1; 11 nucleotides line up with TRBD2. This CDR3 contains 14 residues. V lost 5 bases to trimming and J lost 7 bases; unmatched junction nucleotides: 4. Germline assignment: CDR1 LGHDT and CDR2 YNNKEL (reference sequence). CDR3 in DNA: TGTGCCAGCAGCTGGGGACTAGCGGAAAATGAGCAGTTCTTC. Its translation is CASSWGLAENEQFF.